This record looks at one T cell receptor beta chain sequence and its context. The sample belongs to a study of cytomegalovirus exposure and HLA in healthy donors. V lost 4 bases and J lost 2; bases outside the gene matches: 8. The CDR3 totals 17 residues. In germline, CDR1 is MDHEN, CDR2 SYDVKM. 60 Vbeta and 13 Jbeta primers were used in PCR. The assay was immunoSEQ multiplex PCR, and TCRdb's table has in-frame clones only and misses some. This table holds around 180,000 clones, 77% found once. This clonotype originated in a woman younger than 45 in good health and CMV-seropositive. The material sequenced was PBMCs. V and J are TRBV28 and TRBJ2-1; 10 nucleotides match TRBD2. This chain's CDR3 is CASSSSSGSRTYNEQFF. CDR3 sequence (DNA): TGTGCCAGCAGTTCATCTAGCGGGAGTAGGACCTACAATGAGCAGTTCTTC.